Reported below is one T cell receptor (beta chain). The sample comes from a study of blood T cell repertoires in COVID-19. TCRdb's table, derived via immunoSEQ multiplex PCR, lists solely in-frame clones and lacks some. Altogether approximately 180,000 clones are present, approximately 85% being singletons, with the ten largest covering approximately 6.2%. V was pared by 5 bases and J by 2 bases, with 9 bases of the junction left unmatched. This CDR3 has 15 amino acids. CDR1 is SQVTM and CDR2 is ANQGSEA in the germline V gene. The sample taken for sequencing was PBMCs or T cells enriched from blood (not recorded which). The J gene is TRBJ2-7, the V gene TRBV29-1; 10 bases map to TRBD1. The TCR originated in a man aged 35 to 55 who had recovered from COVID-19. CDR3 region: CSVSGTGEGAYEQYF. CDR3 sequence (DNA): TGCAGCGTTAGTGGGACAGGGGAGGGTGCCTACGAGCAGTACTTC.